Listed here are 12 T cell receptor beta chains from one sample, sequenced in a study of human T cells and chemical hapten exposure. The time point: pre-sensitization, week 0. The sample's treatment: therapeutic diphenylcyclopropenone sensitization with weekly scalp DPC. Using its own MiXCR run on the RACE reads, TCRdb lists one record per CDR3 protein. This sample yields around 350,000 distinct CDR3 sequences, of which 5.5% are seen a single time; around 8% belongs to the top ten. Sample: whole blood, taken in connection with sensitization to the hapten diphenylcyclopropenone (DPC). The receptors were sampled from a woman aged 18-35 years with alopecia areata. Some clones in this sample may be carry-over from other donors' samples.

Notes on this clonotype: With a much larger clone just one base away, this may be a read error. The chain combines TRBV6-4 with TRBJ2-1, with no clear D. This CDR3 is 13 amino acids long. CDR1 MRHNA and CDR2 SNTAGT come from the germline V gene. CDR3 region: CASSDRANNEQIF. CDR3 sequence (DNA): TGTGCCAGCAGTGACAGGGCGAACAATGAGCAGATCTTC.

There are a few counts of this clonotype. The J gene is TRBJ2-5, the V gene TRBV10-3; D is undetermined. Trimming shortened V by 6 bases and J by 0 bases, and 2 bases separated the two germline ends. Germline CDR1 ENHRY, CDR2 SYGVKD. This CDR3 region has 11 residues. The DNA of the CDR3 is TGTGCCATCAGAGACCAAGAGACCCAGTACTTC. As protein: CAIRDQETQYF.

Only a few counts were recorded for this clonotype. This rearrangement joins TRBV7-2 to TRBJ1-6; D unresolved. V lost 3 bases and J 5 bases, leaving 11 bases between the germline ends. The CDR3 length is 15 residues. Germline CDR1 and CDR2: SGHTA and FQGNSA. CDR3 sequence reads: CASSLAAANNSPLHF. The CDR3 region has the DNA TGTGCCAGCAGCTTGGCGGCAGCAAATAATTCACCCCTCCACTTT.

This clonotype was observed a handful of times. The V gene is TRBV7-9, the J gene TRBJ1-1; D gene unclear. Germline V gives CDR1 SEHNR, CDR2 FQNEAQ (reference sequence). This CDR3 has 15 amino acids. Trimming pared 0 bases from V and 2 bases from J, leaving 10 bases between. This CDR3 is CASSLAAVSNTEAFF. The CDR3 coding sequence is TGTGCCAGCAGCTTAGCGGCCGTATCTAACACTGAAGCTTTCTTT.

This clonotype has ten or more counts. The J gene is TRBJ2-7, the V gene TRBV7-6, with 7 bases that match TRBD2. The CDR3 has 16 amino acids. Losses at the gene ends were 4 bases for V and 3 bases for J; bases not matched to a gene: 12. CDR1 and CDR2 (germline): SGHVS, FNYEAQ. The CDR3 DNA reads TGTGCCAGCAGCTCCAGCCAGGCGGGGGATCGCTACGAGCAGTACTTC. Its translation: CASSSSQAGDRYEQYF.

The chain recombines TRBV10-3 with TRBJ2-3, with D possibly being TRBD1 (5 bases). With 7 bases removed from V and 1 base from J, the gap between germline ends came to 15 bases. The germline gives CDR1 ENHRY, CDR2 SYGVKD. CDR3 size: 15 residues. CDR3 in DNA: TGTGCCATCACCGCCAGGGAATTGGGCACAGATACGCAGTATTTT. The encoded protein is CAITARELGTDTQYF.

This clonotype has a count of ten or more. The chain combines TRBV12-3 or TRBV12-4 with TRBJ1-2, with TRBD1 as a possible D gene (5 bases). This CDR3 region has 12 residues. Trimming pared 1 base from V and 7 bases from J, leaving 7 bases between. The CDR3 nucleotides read TGTGCCAGCAGTTTAGGGGGACGTGGCTACACCTTC. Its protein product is CASSLGGRGYTF.

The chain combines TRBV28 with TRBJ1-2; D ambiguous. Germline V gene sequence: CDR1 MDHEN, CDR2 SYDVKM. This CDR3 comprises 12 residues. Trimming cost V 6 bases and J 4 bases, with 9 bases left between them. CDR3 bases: TGTGCCAGCAGCTCCTACAGCTATGGCTACACCTTC. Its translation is CASSSYSYGYTF.

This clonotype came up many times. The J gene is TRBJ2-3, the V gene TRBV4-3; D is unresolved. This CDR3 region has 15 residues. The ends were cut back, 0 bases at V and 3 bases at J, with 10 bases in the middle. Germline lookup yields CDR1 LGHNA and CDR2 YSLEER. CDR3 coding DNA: TGCGCCAGCAGCCAAGATAGCTGGGAAACAGATACGCAGTATTTT. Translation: CASSQDSWETDTQYF.

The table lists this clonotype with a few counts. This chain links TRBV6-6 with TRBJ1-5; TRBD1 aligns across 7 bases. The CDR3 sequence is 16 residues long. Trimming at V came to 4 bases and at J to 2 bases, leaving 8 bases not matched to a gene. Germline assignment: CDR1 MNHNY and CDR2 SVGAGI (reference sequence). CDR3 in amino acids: CASSWRTGWGNQPQHF. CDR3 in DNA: TGTGCCAGCAGTTGGAGGACAGGATGGGGCAATCAGCCCCAGCATTTT.

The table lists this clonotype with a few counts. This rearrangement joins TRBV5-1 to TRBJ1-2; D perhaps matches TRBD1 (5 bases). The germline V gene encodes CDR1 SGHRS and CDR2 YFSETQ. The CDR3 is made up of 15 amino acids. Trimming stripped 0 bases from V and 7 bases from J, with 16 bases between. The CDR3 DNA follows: TGCGCCAGCAGCTTGGCAGGACAAGGGGAGAGTGGCTACACCTTC. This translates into CASSLAGQGESGYTF.

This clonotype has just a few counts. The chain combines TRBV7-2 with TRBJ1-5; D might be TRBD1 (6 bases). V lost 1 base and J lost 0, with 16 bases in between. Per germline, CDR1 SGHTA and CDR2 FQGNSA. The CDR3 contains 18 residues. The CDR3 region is CASSLVGGAWDSNQPQHF. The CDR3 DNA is TGTGCCAGCAGCTTAGTGGGGGGGGCATGGGATAGCAATCAGCCCCAGCATTTT.